This T cell receptor (beta chain) was identified during a study of OX40 agonist ivuxolimab in advanced cancers. Overall study: Ivuxolimab was administered intravenously to patients at 0.01 to 10 mg/kg every 2 weeks. Patients were roughly 87% male with ages about 20 to 79, mean about 60. Overall study findings and caveats: Averaged across samples, CD8+ T cells carried more expanded clones than CD4+ did. Within 6 weeks, CD4+ and CD8+ blood T cells expanded clonally at 0.1 to 3.0 mg/kg.

The method was immunoSEQ multiplex PCR; TCRdb's version includes in-frame clones alone and lacks a portion of them. The data contain about 54,000 clones, 75% to 90% of them singletons. There are 15 residues in the CDR3. Between the trimmed V and J ends, which lost 0 bases and 6 bases, there was a span of 12 bases. The germline V gene has CDR1 MNHNS and CDR2 SASEGT. Concerning this clone itself: Its antigen is unidentified.

The TCR originated in an adult with an advanced solid tumor such as melanoma, head and neck, liver or kidney cancer. V is TRBV6-1 and J is TRBJ2-1; D tentatively reads TRBD1 or TRBD2 (5 bases each). The sequencing used CD4+ or CD8+ T cells sorted from blood, collected in a trial of the OX40 agonist ivuxolimab. The CDR3 loop reads CASSEARGVGNEQFF. CDR3 nucleotides: TGTGCCAGCAGTGAAGCGAGGGGTGTTGGCAATGAGCAGTTCTTC.